This T cell receptor beta chain was sequenced during a study of shared clonotypes between healthy human individuals. HIV-negative, healthy adults without recent acute infections or vaccinations were the donors. CDR1 and CDR2 (germline): MNHEY, SVGAGI. The CDR3 is made up of 16 amino acids. V was shortened by 1 base and J by 6 bases, with 13 bases between the two germline ends. The method was immunoSEQ multiplex PCR; TCRdb's version includes in-frame clones alone and lacks a portion of them. Seen here are 950,000 to 1,100,000 clones, about four fifths observed once, and the top ten hold 0.55% to 0.7%.

This TCR was recovered from a man aged 18 to 29 in good health. Some clones in this sample may be carry-over from other donors' samples. The rearrangement links TRBV6-5 to TRBJ1-6; TRBD1 is a possible D gene (6 bases). The sample consisted of memory CD4+ T cells from PBMCs. Indicated subset: CD45RA-negative fraction. CDR3 nucleotide sequence: TGTGCCAGCAGTTACTATCGGGGGGCGAGTAATTCACCCCTCCACTTT. It encodes CASSYYRGASNSPLHF.